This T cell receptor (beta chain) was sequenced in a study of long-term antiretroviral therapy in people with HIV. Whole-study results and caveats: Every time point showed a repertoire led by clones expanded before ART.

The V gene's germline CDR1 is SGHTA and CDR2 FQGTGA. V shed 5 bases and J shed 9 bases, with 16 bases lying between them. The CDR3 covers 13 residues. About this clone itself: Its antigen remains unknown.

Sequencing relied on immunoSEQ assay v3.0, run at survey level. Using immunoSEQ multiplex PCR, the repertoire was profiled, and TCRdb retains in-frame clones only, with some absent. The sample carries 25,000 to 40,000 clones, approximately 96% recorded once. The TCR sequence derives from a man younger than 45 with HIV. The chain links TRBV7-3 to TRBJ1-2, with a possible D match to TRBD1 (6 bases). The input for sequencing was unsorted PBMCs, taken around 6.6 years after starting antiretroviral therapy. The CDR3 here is CASSPGGGDSYTF. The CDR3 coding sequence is TGTGCCAGCAGCCCCGGCGGGGGCGATAGCTACACCTTC. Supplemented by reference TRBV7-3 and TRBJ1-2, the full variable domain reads GAGVSQTPSNKVTEKGKYVELRCDPISGHTALYWYRQSLGQGPEFLIYFQGTGAADDSGLPNDRFFAVRPEGSVSTLKIQRTERGDSAVYLCASSPGGGDSYTFGSGTRLTVV.